This T cell receptor (beta chain) was sequenced during a study of cytomegalovirus exposure and HLA in healthy donors. 60 Vbeta and 13 Jbeta primers were used in PCR. Assay used: immunoSEQ multiplex PCR; TCRdb lists only in-frame clones, some missing. This sample yields hundreds of thousands of clones, of which approximately 82% are seen a single time; approximately 0.6% belongs to the top ten. In regard to this clone: Its target is unknown.

This CDR3 is 15 amino acids long. With 3 bases clipped from V and 5 bases from J, the junction kept 5 bases outside the gene matches. The germline gives CDR1 MNHEY, CDR2 SMNVEV (reference sequence). Study-level findings and limits: An observed cluster of highly shared sequence variants was recorded as a likely sequencing artifact.

The receptor was isolated from a man younger than 30 in good health and CMV-seronegative. The chain links TRBV27 to TRBJ2-3; 10 bases are a match to TRBD1. Sequencing input: PBMCs. The DNA for the CDR3 is TGTGCCAGCAGTTTGACAGGGGGCGCGGGAGATACGCAGTATTTT. It translates to CASSLTGGAGDTQYF.